Each of the 17 T cell receptor beta chains below was sequenced from the same sample in a study of T cells after yellow fever vaccination. TCRdb reanalysed the 5' RACE reads using MiXCR and keeps one entry per CDR3 protein. In the table there are 300,000 or so distinct CDR3 sequences, 13% of which are singletons. This specimen consisted of CD4+ T cells sorted from PBMCs, obtained 45 days after the yellow fever booster vaccination. Every receptor here comes from a man under 40 who received the YFV17D yellow fever vaccine.

CDR3 protein: CASSVDTGQGFYEQYF. DNA of the CDR3: TGTGCCAGCAGCGTAGATACGGGACAGGGATTTTACGAGCAGTACTTC. The chain couples TRBV9 to TRBJ2-7; TRBD1 matches 9 bases. This CDR3 has 16 residues. The germline V gene has CDR1 SGDLS and CDR2 YYNGEE. Germline trimming cut 0 bases from V and 4 bases from J; bases unmatched to any gene: 8.

This clonotype was recorded a few times. The chain joins TRBV5-1 to TRBJ2-3; D is unresolved. CDR1 and CDR2 (germline): SGHRS, YFSETQ. CDR3 length: 14 residues. The V gene lost 1 base and the J gene lost 0 bases, with 6 bases spanning the gap. The CDR3 is CASSLSSSTDTQYF. The DNA of the CDR3 is TGCGCCAGCAGCTTGTCCTCTAGCACAGATACGCAGTATTTT.

The V and J genes are TRBV7-9 and TRBJ2-3; the D is unclear. The germline V gene encodes CDR1 SEHNR and CDR2 FQNEAQ (reference sequence). The length of the CDR3 is 14 residues. This CDR3 reads CATIWALSVDTQYF. The CDR3 DNA follows: TGTGCGACGATCTGGGCCCTTTCAGTAGATACGCAGTATTTT.

This clonotype was counted many times. The gene calls are TRBV5-1 and TRBJ2-7, with 7 bases lining up with TRBD1. CDR3 size: 13 residues. The ends lost 4 bases at V and 6 bases at J; junction bases unmatched: 7. Germline CDR1 reads SGHRS; CDR2 reads YFSETQ. CDR3 nucleotide sequence: TGCGCCAGCAGCGGCGACAGGGTCGGCGAGCAGTACTTC. The encoded protein is CASSGDRVGEQYF.

Worth noting for this clonotype: At one end, the junction sequence differs from germline, possibly due to a read error. The J gene is TRBJ2-2, the V gene TRBV7-9, with 11 positions matching TRBD2. Germline V lookup: CDR1 SEHNR, CDR2 FQNEAQ (reference sequence). The CDR3 has 16 amino acids. Here the CDR3 reads CVSSLGTSGHTGELFF. CDR3 sequence (DNA): TGTGTCAGCAGCTTAGGGACTAGCGGACACACCGGGGAGCTGTTTTTT.

The chain couples TRBV18 to TRBJ2-7; D ambiguous. V was trimmed by 1 base and J by 2 bases, leaving 3 bases between them. Germline assignment: CDR1 KGHSH and CDR2 LQKENI. This CDR3 region has 12 residues. CDR3 bases: TGTGCCAGCTCACCACGGACCTACGAGCAGTACTTC. Translated, it gives CASSPRTYEQYF.

The J gene is TRBJ2-3, the V gene TRBV20-1, with 8 bases lining up with TRBD1. The V gene's germline CDR1 is DFQATT and CDR2 SNEGSKA (reference sequence). The CDR3 is made up of 12 amino acids. V gave up 7 bases and J gave up 5 bases; unmatched junction bases: 5. The CDR3 protein is CSGTGGKDTQYF. In DNA, the CDR3 is TGCAGTGGAACAGGGGGGAAAGATACGCAGTATTTT.

This clonotype was counted between two and nine times. V and J are TRBV11-2 and TRBJ2-2; 7 positions match TRBD1. This CDR3 has 17 amino acids. Germline V gives CDR1 SGHAT, CDR2 FQNNGV. Unmatched junction bases numbered 4, after V lost 0 bases and J lost 0 bases. CDR3 in amino acids: CASSLDRDRTNTGELFF. The CDR3 bases are TGTGCCAGCAGCTTAGACCGGGACAGAACGAACACCGGGGAGCTGTTTTTT.

This clonotype was detected a few times. This chain links TRBV28 with TRBJ2-7; 7 bases are shared with TRBD1. J gave up 2 bases and V 6 bases, and 7 bases lay outside the gene matches. This CDR3 has 14 amino acids. Germline values: CDR1 MDHEN, CDR2 SYDVKM. CDR3 DNA sequence: TGTGCCAGCAGACCACAGGGGTCCCCCTACGAGCAGTACTTC. Translating it yields CASRPQGSPYEQYF.

CDR3 loop: CASQDGAGTGELFF. CDR3 coding DNA: TGTGCCAGCCAAGATGGGGCGGGAACCGGGGAGCTGTTTTTT. The rearrangement links TRBV19 to TRBJ2-2; the D gene is possibly TRBD2 (6 bases). CDR3 length equals 14 residues. V was pared by 9 bases and J by 5 bases, with 16 bases between. Germline CDR1 is LNHDA and CDR2 is SQIVND (reference sequence).

The genes are TRBV20-1 and TRBJ2-5; 15 bases align to TRBD2. With V trimmed by 5 bases and J by 1 base, 11 bases remained unmatched. This CDR3 spans 18 amino acids. Looked up from germline, CDR1 is DFQATT and CDR2 is SNEGSKA (reference sequence). This chain's CDR3 is CSAGPRGTSGRFQETQYF. CDR3 bases: TGCAGTGCTGGACCACGTGGGACTAGCGGGAGGTTCCAAGAGACCCAGTACTTC.

This clonotype turned up a few times. This chain joins TRBV6-1 and TRBJ2-5; 12 nucleotides match TRBD2. J was trimmed by 4 bases and V by 10 bases; bases with no gene match: 4. CDR1 and CDR2 from the germline V gene are MNHNS and SASEGT. The CDR3 consists of 13 residues. CDR3 in DNA: TGTGCCACTACACTAGCGGGAGGAGAGACCCAGTACTTC. The encoded protein is CATTLAGGETQYF.

CDR3 sequence (DNA): TGTGCCAGCAGCTTATTGGGGACAGCGAACACTGAAGCTTTCTTT. Protein: CASSLLGTANTEAFF. The V call is TRBV7-3, the J call TRBJ1-1; 7 positions match TRBD1. This CDR3 contains 15 residues. CDR1 is SGHTA, CDR2 FQGTGA, per germline. V was clipped by 2 bases and J by 1 base; unmatched bases: 4.

This clonotype has only a few counts. This sequence joins TRBV7-9 and TRBJ1-2; 8 bases fit TRBD1. Germline values: CDR1 SEHNR, CDR2 FQNEAQ (reference sequence). With V trimmed by 4 bases and J by 3 bases, 10 bases remained unmatched. This CDR3 contains 16 residues. Written as DNA, the CDR3 is TGTGCCAGCAGCTCACCGGGACAGGCCCTGGACTATGGCTACACCTTC. Protein: CASSSPGQALDYGYTF.

This clonotype has only a few counts. J is TRBJ2-7 and V is TRBV10-2; D is possibly TRBD1 (5 bases). The V end was cut by 7 bases, the J end by 7 bases, with 17 bases between. The CDR3 extends over 13 amino acids. Germline lookup yields CDR1 WSHSY and CDR2 SAAADI. The CDR3 loop reads CASKGFTLLEQYF. The CDR3 DNA is TGCGCCAGCAAGGGGTTCACACTTTTGGAGCAGTACTTC.

This clonotype was recorded a few times. The chain has TRBV7-2 and TRBJ2-1, with D perhaps being TRBD1 or TRBD2 (5 bases each). This CDR3 comprises 15 residues. CDR1 is SGHTA, CDR2 FQGNSA, per germline. Trimming stripped 5 bases from V and 2 bases from J, with 13 bases between. The CDR3: CASSPGPGAYNEQFF. DNA for the CDR3: TGTGCCAGCAGCCCGGGGCCTGGGGCCTACAATGAGCAGTTCTTC.

At least ten counts were recorded for this clonotype. The chain has TRBV20-1 and TRBJ2-5; D call uncertain. The CDR3 is 14 amino acids. V gave up 0 bases and J gave up 5 bases, with 13 bases separating them. CDR1 DFQATT and CDR2 SNEGSKA come from the germline V gene (reference sequence). The CDR3 DNA reads TGCAGTGCTAGAGATCAAGCTGTCACGGAGACCCAGTACTTC. It encodes CSARDQAVTETQYF.